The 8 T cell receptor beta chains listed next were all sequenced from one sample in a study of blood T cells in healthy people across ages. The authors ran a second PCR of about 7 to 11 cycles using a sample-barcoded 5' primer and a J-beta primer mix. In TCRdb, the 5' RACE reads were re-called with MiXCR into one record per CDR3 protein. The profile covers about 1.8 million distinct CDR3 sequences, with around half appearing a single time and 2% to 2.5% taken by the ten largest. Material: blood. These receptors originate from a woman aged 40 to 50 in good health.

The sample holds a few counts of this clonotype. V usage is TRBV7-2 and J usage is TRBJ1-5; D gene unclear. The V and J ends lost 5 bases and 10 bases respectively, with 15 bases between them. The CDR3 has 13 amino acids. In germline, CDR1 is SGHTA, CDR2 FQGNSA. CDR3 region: CASSTPPSQPQHF. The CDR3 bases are TGTGCCAGCAGCACTCCCCCGAGTCAACCCCAGCATTTT.

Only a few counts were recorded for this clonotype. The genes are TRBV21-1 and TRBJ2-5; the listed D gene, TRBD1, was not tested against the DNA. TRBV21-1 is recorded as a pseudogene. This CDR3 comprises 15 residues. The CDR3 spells CASSTVTGSQETQYF. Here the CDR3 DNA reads TGTGCCAGCAGCACCGTGACAGGGTCCCAAGAGACCCAGTACTTC.

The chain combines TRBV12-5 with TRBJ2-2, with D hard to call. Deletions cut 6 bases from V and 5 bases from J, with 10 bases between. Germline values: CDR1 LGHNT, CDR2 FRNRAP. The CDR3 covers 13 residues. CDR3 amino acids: CASGPSLTGELFF. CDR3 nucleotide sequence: TGTGCTAGTGGCCCTTCCTTAACCGGGGAGCTGTTTTTT.

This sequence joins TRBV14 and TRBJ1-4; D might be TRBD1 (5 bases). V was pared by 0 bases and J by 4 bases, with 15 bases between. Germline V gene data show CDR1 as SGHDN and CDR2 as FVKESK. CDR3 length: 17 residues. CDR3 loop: CASSQERSAGLNEKLFF. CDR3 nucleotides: TGTGCCAGCAGCCAAGAGAGGAGCGCAGGGCTTAATGAAAAACTGTTTTTT.

The CDR3 DNA follows: TGTGCCACCAGTGATACGAGGGGGCGCGGCTATGGCTACACCTTC. This codes for CATSDTRGRGYGYTF. This sequence joins TRBV24-1 and TRBJ1-2; 7 bases align to TRBD1. The CDR3 runs to 15 residues. With V trimmed by 3 bases and J by 4 bases, 7 bases remained unmatched. The germline gives CDR1 KGHDR, CDR2 SFDVKD.

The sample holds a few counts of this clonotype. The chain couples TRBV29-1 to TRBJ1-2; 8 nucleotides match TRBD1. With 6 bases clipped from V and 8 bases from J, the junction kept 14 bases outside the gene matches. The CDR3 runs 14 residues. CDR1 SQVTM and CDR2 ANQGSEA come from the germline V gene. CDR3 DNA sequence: TGCAGCGTCGGGGGAGGACAGGGCACTGGGGGCTACACCTTC. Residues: CSVGGGQGTGGYTF.

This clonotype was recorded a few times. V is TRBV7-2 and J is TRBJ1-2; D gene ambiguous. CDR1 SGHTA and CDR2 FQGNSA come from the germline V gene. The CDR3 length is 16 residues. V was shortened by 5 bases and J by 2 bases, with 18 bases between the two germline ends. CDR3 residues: CASSPGGGSSNYGYTF. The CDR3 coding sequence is TGTGCCAGCAGCCCAGGCGGAGGGTCCTCAAACTATGGCTACACCTTC.

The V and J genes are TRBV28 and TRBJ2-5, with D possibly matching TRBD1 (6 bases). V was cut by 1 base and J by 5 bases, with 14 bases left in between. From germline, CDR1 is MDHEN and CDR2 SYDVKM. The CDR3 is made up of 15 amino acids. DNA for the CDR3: TGTGCCAGCAGTTTATTGCCAGGGGTGAAGGAGACCCAGTACTTC. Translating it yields CASSLLPGVKETQYF.